A selection of T cell receptor beta chains follows, all from one sample in a study of cytomegalovirus exposure and HLA in healthy donors. The assay was immunoSEQ multiplex PCR, and TCRdb's table has in-frame clones only and misses some. The sample has 150,000 to 200,000 clones, approximately 86% seen once. The specimen was PBMCs. These receptors came from a woman between 18 and 29 years old in good health and CMV-seronegative. The CDR3 runs from the conserved cysteine through the conserved F or W. Each record gives: clone size, J gene, CDR3 length, V gene, D gene, CDR3 protein, CDR3 DNA. A D gene is named only where the DNA matches it firmly. Clone size, where shown, is once, few, many, or a class for clones that have expanded.

clone_size: NA; j_call: TRBJ1-1; cdr3_length: 15; v_call: TRBV13; d_call: TRBD1; cdr3_aa: CASSPGQGAHTEAFF; cdr3_nt: TGTGCCAGCAGCCCCGGACAGGGGGCGCATACTGAAGCTTTCTTT
clone_size: NA; j_call: TRBJ1-2; cdr3_length: 12; v_call: TRBV7-2; d_call: NA; cdr3_aa: CASSYQGLRGNF; cdr3_nt: TGTGCCAGCAGCTACCAGGGGCTGCGTGGAAATTTC
clone_size: NA; j_call: TRBJ1-5; cdr3_length: 15; v_call: TRBV4-2; d_call: NA; cdr3_aa: CASSQDMGGVWPQHF; cdr3_nt: TGTGCCAGCAGCCAAGATATGGGGGGGGTCTGGCCCCAGCATTTT
clone_size: NA; j_call: TRBJ1-6; cdr3_length: 16; v_call: TRBV7-6; d_call: TRBD1; cdr3_aa: CASSQGASSYNSPLHF; cdr3_nt: TGTGCCAGCAGCCAGGGGGCAAGCTCCTATAATTCACCCCTCCACTTT
clone_size: NA; j_call: TRBJ2-7; cdr3_length: 16; v_call: TRBV4-3; d_call: TRBD2; cdr3_aa: CASSQASGRYSYEQYF; cdr3_nt: TGCGCCAGCAGCCAGGCTAGCGGGAGGTACTCCTACGAGCAGTACTTC
clone_size: NA; j_call: TRBJ2-7; cdr3_length: 15; v_call: TRBV7-9; d_call: NA; cdr3_aa: CASSLTGRSSYEQYF; cdr3_nt: TGTGCCAGCAGCTTAACAGGGCGGAGCTCCTACGAGCAGTACTTC
clone_size: NA; j_call: TRBJ2-1; cdr3_length: 14; v_call: TRBV19; d_call: TRBD2; cdr3_aa: CASRWGGDYNEQFF; cdr3_nt: TGTGCCAGTCGCTGGGGGGGGGACTACAATGAGCAGTTCTTC
clone_size: once; j_call: TRBJ2-1; cdr3_length: 17; v_call: TRBV2; d_call: TRBD1; cdr3_aa: CASPVGRRTGMNNEQFF; cdr3_nt: TGTGCCAGTCCCGTCGGTCGCCGGACAGGGATGAACAATGAGCAGTTCTTC
clone_size: NA; j_call: TRBJ2-3; cdr3_length: 15; v_call: TRBV4-2; d_call: TRBD2; cdr3_aa: CASSQAGGPTDTQYF; cdr3_nt: TGTGCCAGCAGCCAAGCGGGGGGGCCCACAGATACGCAGTATTTT
clone_size: NA; j_call: TRBJ2-2; cdr3_length: 14; v_call: TRBV6-1; d_call: NA; cdr3_aa: CASSEWRGAGELFF; cdr3_nt: TGTGCCAGCAGTGAATGGAGGGGAGCCGGGGAGCTGTTTTTT
clone_size: NA; j_call: TRBJ1-4; cdr3_length: 15; v_call: TRBV6-1; d_call: NA; cdr3_aa: CASSPSGSGNEKLFF; cdr3_nt: TGTGCCAGCAGTCCATCGGGGAGTGGTAATGAAAAACTGTTTTTT
clone_size: NA; j_call: TRBJ2-1; cdr3_length: 16; v_call: TRBV5-1; d_call: TRBD2; cdr3_aa: CASSLEASGDWGEQFF; cdr3_nt: TGCGCCAGCAGCTTGGAGGCCAGCGGGGACTGGGGTGAGCAGTTCTTC
clone_size: NA; j_call: TRBJ2-3; cdr3_length: 16; v_call: TRBV19; d_call: TRBD1; cdr3_aa: CASSSHRGRRGDTQYF; cdr3_nt: TGTGCCAGTAGTTCCCACAGGGGGCGCAGGGGAGATACGCAGTATTTT
clone_size: NA; j_call: TRBJ2-1; cdr3_length: 12; v_call: TRBV7-9; d_call: NA; cdr3_aa: CASSLSLDEQFF; cdr3_nt: TGTGCCAGCAGCCTCTCCCTCGATGAGCAGTTCTTC
clone_size: NA; j_call: TRBJ2-3; cdr3_length: 14; v_call: TRBV27; d_call: NA; cdr3_aa: CASSLTLSTDTQYF; cdr3_nt: TGTGCCAGCAGTTTAACCCTAAGCACAGATACGCAGTATTTT
clone_size: NA; j_call: TRBJ1-2; cdr3_length: 14; v_call: TRBV7-9; d_call: NA; cdr3_aa: CASSLYRDGYGYTF; cdr3_nt: TGTGCCAGCAGCTTATACAGGGACGGCTATGGCTACACCTTC
clone_size: NA; j_call: TRBJ2-1; cdr3_length: 16; v_call: TRBV6-5; d_call: NA; cdr3_aa: CASSYSILAVYNEQFF; cdr3_nt: TGTGCCAGCAGTTACTCGATCCTAGCCGTCTACAATGAGCAGTTCTTC
clone_size: NA; j_call: TRBJ1-1; cdr3_length: 15; v_call: TRBV27; d_call: NA; cdr3_aa: CASSLDSSSWTEAFF; cdr3_nt: TGTGCCAGCAGTTTAGACTCCTCCAGTTGGACTGAAGCTTTCTTT
clone_size: NA; j_call: TRBJ1-2; cdr3_length: 14; v_call: TRBV7-8; d_call: NA; cdr3_aa: CASSLVGGNYGYTF; cdr3_nt: TGTGCCAGCAGCTTAGTTGGGGGGAACTATGGCTACACCTTC
clone_size: NA; j_call: TRBJ1-4; cdr3_length: 12; v_call: TRBV2; d_call: NA; cdr3_aa: CASSGSGEKLFF; cdr3_nt: TGTGCCAGCAGTGGGTCAGGGGAAAAACTGTTTTTT
clone_size: NA; j_call: TRBJ1-2; cdr3_length: 16; v_call: TRBV10-3; d_call: NA; cdr3_aa: CAISDQIPPREYGYTF; cdr3_nt: TGTGCCATCAGTGATCAAATCCCTCCGAGGGAGTATGGCTACACCTTC
clone_size: few; j_call: TRBJ1-1; cdr3_length: 16; v_call: TRBV5-5; d_call: TRBD1; cdr3_aa: CASSPDRGYRVTEAFF; cdr3_nt: TGTGCCAGCAGCCCGGACAGGGGATATCGAGTCACTGAAGCTTTCTTT
clone_size: NA; j_call: TRBJ2-7; cdr3_length: 16; v_call: TRBV9; d_call: TRBD1; cdr3_aa: CASSVGGQGASYEQYF; cdr3_nt: TGTGCCAGCAGCGTAGGAGGCCAGGGGGCATCCTACGAGCAGTACTTC
clone_size: NA; j_call: TRBJ2-1; cdr3_length: 17; v_call: TRBV4-1; d_call: TRBD2; cdr3_aa: CASSPEHSGGVYNEQFF; cdr3_nt: TGCGCCAGCAGCCCAGAACATAGCGGGGGGGTATACAATGAGCAGTTCTTC
clone_size: NA; j_call: TRBJ1-1; cdr3_length: 14; v_call: TRBV6-5; d_call: NA; cdr3_aa: CASSYREPWDEAFF; cdr3_nt: TGTGCCAGCAGTTACCGGGAGCCTTGGGATGAAGCTTTCTTT
clone_size: once; j_call: TRBJ2-1; cdr3_length: 19; v_call: TRBV12-2; d_call: NA; cdr3_aa: CASRLVWGLAVGSYNEQFF; cdr3_nt: TGTGCAAGTCGCTTAGTGTGGGGACTAGCGGTAGGCTCCTACAATGAGCAGTTCTTC
clone_size: NA; j_call: TRBJ1-4; cdr3_length: 14; v_call: TRBV30; d_call: TRBD1; cdr3_aa: CAWSAGQGGEKLFF; cdr3_nt: TGTGCCTGGAGTGCGGGACAGGGGGGGGAAAAACTGTTTTTT
clone_size: NA; j_call: TRBJ1-2; cdr3_length: 14; v_call: TRBV11-2; d_call: TRBD1; cdr3_aa: CASSLEGRGYGYTF; cdr3_nt: TGTGCCAGCAGCTTAGAGGGCAGGGGGTATGGCTACACCTTC
clone_size: once; j_call: TRBJ2-7; cdr3_length: 14; v_call: TRBV19; d_call: NA; cdr3_aa: CASTITSLATEQYF; cdr3_nt: TGTGCCAGTACGATCACCTCCCTAGCGACTGAGCAGTACTTC
clone_size: NA; j_call: TRBJ2-1; cdr3_length: 15; v_call: TRBV6-4; d_call: TRBD1; cdr3_aa: CASSARPGQRDEQFF; cdr3_nt: TGTGCCAGCAGTGCCCGACCGGGACAGAGGGATGAGCAGTTCTTC
clone_size: few; j_call: TRBJ1-3; cdr3_length: 19; v_call: TRBV28; d_call: NA; cdr3_aa: CASSPNLSNRRFSGNTIYF; cdr3_nt: TGTGCCAGCAGTCCTAATCTATCCAACAGGAGATTCTCTGGAAACACCATATATTTT
clone_size: NA; j_call: TRBJ2-7; cdr3_length: 16; v_call: TRBV19; d_call: TRBD1; cdr3_aa: CASSISAGQGPYEQYF; cdr3_nt: TGTGCCAGTAGTATTTCTGCGGGACAGGGCCCCTACGAGCAGTACTTC
clone_size: NA; j_call: TRBJ2-3; cdr3_length: 15; v_call: TRBV19; d_call: TRBD2; cdr3_aa: CASSTLAGITDTQYF; cdr3_nt: TGTGCCAGTAGTACCTTAGCGGGTATCACAGATACGCAGTATTTT
clone_size: NA; j_call: TRBJ1-1; cdr3_length: 13; v_call: TRBV2; d_call: NA; cdr3_aa: CASSESENSVAFF; cdr3_nt: TGTGCCAGCAGTGAATCGGAGAATTCGGTAGCTTTCTTT
clone_size: NA; j_call: TRBJ2-3; cdr3_length: 16; v_call: TRBV2; d_call: TRBD2; cdr3_aa: CASSERLAGVIDTQYF; cdr3_nt: TGTGCCAGCAGTGAGCGGCTAGCGGGAGTTATAGATACGCAGTATTTT
clone_size: NA; j_call: TRBJ2-1; cdr3_length: 15; v_call: TRBV7-2; d_call: NA; cdr3_aa: CASSPREIAHNEQFF; cdr3_nt: TGTGCCAGCAGCCCCCGGGAGATAGCGCACAATGAGCAGTTCTTC
clone_size: few; j_call: TRBJ1-1; cdr3_length: 12; v_call: TRBV10-1; d_call: TRBD1; cdr3_aa: CASSAAGGGAFF; cdr3_nt: TGCGCCAGCAGTGCGGCAGGGGGTGGTGCTTTCTTT
clone_size: NA; j_call: TRBJ2-1; cdr3_length: 16; v_call: TRBV7-8; d_call: NA; cdr3_aa: CASSPFLASSYNEQFF; cdr3_nt: TGTGCCAGCAGTCCGTTTCTAGCGAGCTCCTACAATGAGCAGTTCTTC
clone_size: once; j_call: TRBJ2-6; cdr3_length: 19; v_call: TRBV2; d_call: TRBD1; cdr3_aa: CASRTNKRTGGSGANVLTF; cdr3_nt: TGTGCCAGCAGGACAAACAAACGGACAGGGGGCTCTGGGGCCAACGTCCTGACTTTC
clone_size: NA; j_call: TRBJ1-6; cdr3_length: 13; v_call: TRBV9; d_call: NA; cdr3_aa: CASSASEGSPLHF; cdr3_nt: TGTGCCAGCAGCGCCTCTGAGGGTTCACCCCTCCACTTT
clone_size: NA; j_call: TRBJ2-1; cdr3_length: 15; v_call: TRBV9; d_call: NA; cdr3_aa: CASSARTQTKDEQFF; cdr3_nt: TGTGCCAGCAGCGCTCGGACACAAACTAAGGATGAGCAGTTCTTC
clone_size: once; j_call: TRBJ1-5; cdr3_length: 14; v_call: TRBV28; d_call: NA; cdr3_aa: CASSSPGEGQPQHF; cdr3_nt: TGTGCCAGCAGTTCACCCGGGGAGGGTCAGCCCCAGCATTTT
clone_size: NA; j_call: TRBJ2-2; cdr3_length: 13; v_call: TRBV2; d_call: NA; cdr3_aa: CATRLENTGALFF; cdr3_nt: TGTGCCACCCGACTAGAGAACACCGGGGCGCTGTTTTTT
clone_size: NA; j_call: TRBJ2-1; cdr3_length: 16; v_call: TRBV4-1; d_call: TRBD2; cdr3_aa: CASSQWEGQVGNEQFF; cdr3_nt: TGCGCCAGCAGCCAATGGGAGGGCCAAGTGGGCAATGAGCAGTTCTTC
clone_size: NA; j_call: TRBJ1-2; cdr3_length: 12; v_call: TRBV29-1; d_call: NA; cdr3_aa: CSGRQTLGGYTF; cdr3_nt: TGCAGCGGCCGACAGACCCTTGGCGGCTACACCTTC
clone_size: NA; j_call: TRBJ2-7; cdr3_length: 15; v_call: TRBV13; d_call: TRBD1; cdr3_aa: CASSKPGTGTYEQYF; cdr3_nt: TGTGCCAGCAGCAAACCGGGGACAGGGACCTACGAGCAGTACTTC
clone_size: NA; j_call: TRBJ2-7; cdr3_length: 14; v_call: TRBV30; d_call: TRBD1; cdr3_aa: CAWSVGTAEYEQYF; cdr3_nt: TGTGCCTGGAGTGTCGGGACAGCAGAATACGAGCAGTACTTC
clone_size: NA; j_call: TRBJ1-1; cdr3_length: 14; v_call: TRBV4-1; d_call: TRBD1; cdr3_aa: CASAVGGADTEAFF; cdr3_nt: TGCGCCAGCGCCGTAGGGGGCGCCGACACTGAAGCTTTCTTT
clone_size: NA; j_call: TRBJ2-5; cdr3_length: 16; v_call: TRBV4-2; d_call: TRBD2; cdr3_aa: CASSQAKGAGGETQYF; cdr3_nt: TGTGCCAGCAGCCAAGCAAAGGGAGCGGGAGGTGAGACCCAGTACTTC
clone_size: NA; j_call: TRBJ2-2; cdr3_length: 14; v_call: TRBV7-2; d_call: NA; cdr3_aa: CASSFRGGTGELFF; cdr3_nt: TGTGCCAGCAGCTTTAGGGGTGGCACCGGGGAGCTGTTTTTT
clone_size: NA; j_call: TRBJ1-4; cdr3_length: 17; v_call: TRBV30; d_call: TRBD1; cdr3_aa: CAWSATSTDRGREKLFF; cdr3_nt: TGTGCCTGGAGTGCTACCTCGACCGACAGGGGGCGCGAAAAACTGTTTTTT
clone_size: NA; j_call: TRBJ2-1; cdr3_length: 16; v_call: TRBV9; d_call: NA; cdr3_aa: CASSVVGGISYNEQFF; cdr3_nt: TGTGCCAGCAGCGTAGTCGGGGGAATCTCCTACAATGAGCAGTTCTTC
clone_size: once; j_call: TRBJ2-1; cdr3_length: 18; v_call: TRBV7-2; d_call: NA; cdr3_aa: CASSLRDKRDLRGHEQFF; cdr3_nt: TGTGCCAGCAGCTTAAGGGACAAGCGGGATCTGCGGGGCCATGAGCAGTTCTTC
clone_size: NA; j_call: TRBJ2-5; cdr3_length: 17; v_call: TRBV7-2; d_call: NA; cdr3_aa: CASSSRKGVDFGETQYF; cdr3_nt: TGTGCCAGCAGCTCCAGGAAGGGAGTGGACTTCGGGGAGACCCAGTACTTC
clone_size: NA; j_call: TRBJ2-5; cdr3_length: 19; v_call: TRBV11-3; d_call: TRBD2; cdr3_aa: CASSLDPRLAGPREETQYF; cdr3_nt: TGTGCCAGCAGCTTAGATCCCCGACTAGCGGGTCCTCGGGAGGAGACCCAGTACTTC